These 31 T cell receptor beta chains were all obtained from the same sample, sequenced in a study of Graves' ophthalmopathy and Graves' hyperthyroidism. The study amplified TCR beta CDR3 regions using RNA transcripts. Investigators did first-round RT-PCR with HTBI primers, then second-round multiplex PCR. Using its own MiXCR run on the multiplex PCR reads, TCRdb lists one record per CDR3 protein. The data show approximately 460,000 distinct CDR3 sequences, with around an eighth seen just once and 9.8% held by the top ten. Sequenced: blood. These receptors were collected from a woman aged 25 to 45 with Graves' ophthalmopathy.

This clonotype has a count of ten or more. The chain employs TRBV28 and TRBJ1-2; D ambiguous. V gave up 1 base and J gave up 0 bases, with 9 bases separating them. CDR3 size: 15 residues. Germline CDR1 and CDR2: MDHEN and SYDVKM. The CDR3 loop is CASSLSPATNYGYTF. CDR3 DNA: TGTGCCAGCAGTTTATCCCCAGCAACTAACTATGGCTACACCTTC.

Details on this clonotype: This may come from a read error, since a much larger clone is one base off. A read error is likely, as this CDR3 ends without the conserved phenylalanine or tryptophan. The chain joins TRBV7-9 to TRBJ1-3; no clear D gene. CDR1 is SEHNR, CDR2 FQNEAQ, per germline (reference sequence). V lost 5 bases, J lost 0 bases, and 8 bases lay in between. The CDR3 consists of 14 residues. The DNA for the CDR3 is TGTGCCAGCAGCACAGACCGCTCTGGAAACACCATATATTTG. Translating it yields CASSTDRSGNTIYL.

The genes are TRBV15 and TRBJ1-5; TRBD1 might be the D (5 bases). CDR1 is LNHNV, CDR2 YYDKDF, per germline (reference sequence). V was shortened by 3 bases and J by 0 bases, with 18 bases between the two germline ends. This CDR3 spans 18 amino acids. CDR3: CATSSERGSAYSNQPQHF. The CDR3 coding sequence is TGTGCCACCAGCAGTGAACGGGGGTCCGCTTATAGCAATCAGCCCCAGCATTTT.

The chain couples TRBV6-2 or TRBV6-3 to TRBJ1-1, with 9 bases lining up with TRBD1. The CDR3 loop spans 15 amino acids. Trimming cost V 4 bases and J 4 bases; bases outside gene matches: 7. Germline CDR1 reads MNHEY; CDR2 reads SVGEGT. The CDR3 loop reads CASSSGQGKSTEAFF. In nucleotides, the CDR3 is TGTGCCAGCAGTTCAGGACAGGGGAAGAGCACTGAAGCTTTCTTT.

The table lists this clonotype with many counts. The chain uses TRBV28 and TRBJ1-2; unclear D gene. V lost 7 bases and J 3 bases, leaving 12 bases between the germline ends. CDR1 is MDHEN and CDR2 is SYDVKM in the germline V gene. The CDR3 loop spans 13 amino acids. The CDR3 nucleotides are TGTGCCAGCATCCGGCAGCGATACTATGGCTACACCTTC. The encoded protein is CASIRQRYYGYTF.

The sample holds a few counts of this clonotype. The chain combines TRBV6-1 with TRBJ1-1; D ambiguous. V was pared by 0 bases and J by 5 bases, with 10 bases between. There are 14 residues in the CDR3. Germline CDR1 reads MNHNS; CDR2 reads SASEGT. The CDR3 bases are TGTGCCAGCAGTGAAGCGTGGGCTTTGACTGAAGCTTTCTTT. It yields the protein CASSEAWALTEAFF.

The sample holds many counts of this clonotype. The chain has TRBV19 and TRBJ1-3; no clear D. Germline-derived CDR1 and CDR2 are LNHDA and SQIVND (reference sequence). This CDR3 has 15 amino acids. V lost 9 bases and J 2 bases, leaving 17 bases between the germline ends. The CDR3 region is CASRRTAPTGNTIYF. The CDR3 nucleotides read TGTGCCAGCCGTAGGACGGCACCGACTGGAAACACCATATATTTT.

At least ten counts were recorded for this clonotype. The chain's CDR3 is CASSTFIAGAETQYF. In DNA, the CDR3 is TGTGCCAGCAGCACCTTTATAGCGGGAGCAGAGACCCAGTACTTC. J is TRBJ2-5 and V is TRBV2, with 9 bases lining up with TRBD2. The CDR3 runs 15 residues. CDR1 SNHLY and CDR2 FYNNEI come from the germline V gene. V lost 6 bases to trimming and J lost 4 bases; unmatched junction nucleotides: 9.

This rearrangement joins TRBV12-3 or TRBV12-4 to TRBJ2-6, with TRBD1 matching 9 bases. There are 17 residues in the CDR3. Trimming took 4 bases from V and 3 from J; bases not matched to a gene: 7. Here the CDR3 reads CASSSRTGVHGANVLTF. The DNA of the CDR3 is TGTGCCAGCAGTTCGAGGACAGGGGTGCATGGGGCCAACGTCCTGACTTTC.

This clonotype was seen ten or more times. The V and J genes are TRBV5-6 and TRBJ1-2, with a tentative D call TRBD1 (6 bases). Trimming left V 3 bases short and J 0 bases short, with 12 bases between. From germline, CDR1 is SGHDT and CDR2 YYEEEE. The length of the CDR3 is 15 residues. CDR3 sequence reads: CASSSGQYTNYGYTF. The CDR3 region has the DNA TGTGCCAGCAGCTCCGGACAGTATACTAACTATGGCTACACCTTC. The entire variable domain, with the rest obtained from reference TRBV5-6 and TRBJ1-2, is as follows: DAGVTQSPTHLIKTRGQQVTLRCSPKSGHDTVSWYQQALGQGPQFIFQYYEEEERQRGNFPDRFSGHQFPNYSSELNVNALLLGDSALYLCASSSGQYTNYGYTFGSGTRLTVV.

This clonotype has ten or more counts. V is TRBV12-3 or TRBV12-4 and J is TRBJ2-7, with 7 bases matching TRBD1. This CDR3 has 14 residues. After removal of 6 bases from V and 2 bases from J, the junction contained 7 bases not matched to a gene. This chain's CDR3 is CASSRQGFTYEQYF. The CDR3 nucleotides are TGTGCCAGCAGCCGACAGGGTTTTACCTACGAGCAGTACTTC.

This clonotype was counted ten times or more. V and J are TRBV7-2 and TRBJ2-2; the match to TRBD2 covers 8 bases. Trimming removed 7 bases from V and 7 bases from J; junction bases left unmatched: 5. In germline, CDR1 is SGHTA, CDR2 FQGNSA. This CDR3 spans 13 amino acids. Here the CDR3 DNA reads TGTGCCAGCACCTGGAGCGGGGGCGGGGAGCTGTTTTTT. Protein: CASTWSGGGELFF.

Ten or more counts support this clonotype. This chain's CDR3 is CASSPGPGGVDETQYF. The CDR3 bases are TGTGCCAGCAGCCCTGGGCCAGGGGGCGTCGACGAGACCCAGTACTTC. The V call is TRBV6-1, the J call TRBJ2-5; 8 bases map to TRBD1. CDR1 is MNHNS, CDR2 SASEGT, per germline. The junction had 14 bases not matched to a gene; V was cut back by 6 bases and J by 5 bases. The CDR3 length is 16 residues.

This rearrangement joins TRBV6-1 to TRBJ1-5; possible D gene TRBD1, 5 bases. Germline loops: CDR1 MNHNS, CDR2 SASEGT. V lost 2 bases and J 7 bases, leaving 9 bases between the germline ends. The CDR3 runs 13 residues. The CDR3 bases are TGTGCCAGCAGTGAATCCGGGGGGCAGCCCCAGCATTTT. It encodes CASSESGGQPQHF.

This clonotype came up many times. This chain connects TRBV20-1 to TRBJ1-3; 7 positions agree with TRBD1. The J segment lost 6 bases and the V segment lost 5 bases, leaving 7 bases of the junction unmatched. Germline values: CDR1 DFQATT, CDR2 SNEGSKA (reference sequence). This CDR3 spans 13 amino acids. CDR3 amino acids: CSAPGQRSNTIYF. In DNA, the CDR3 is TGCAGTGCTCCGGGACAGCGGTCAAACACCATATATTTT.

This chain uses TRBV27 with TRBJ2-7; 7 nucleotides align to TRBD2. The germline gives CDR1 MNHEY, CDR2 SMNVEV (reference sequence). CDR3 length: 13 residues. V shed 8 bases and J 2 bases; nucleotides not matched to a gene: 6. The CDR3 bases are TGTGCCAGCGCACGGGAGGCCCCCTACGAGCAGTACTTC. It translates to CASAREAPYEQYF.

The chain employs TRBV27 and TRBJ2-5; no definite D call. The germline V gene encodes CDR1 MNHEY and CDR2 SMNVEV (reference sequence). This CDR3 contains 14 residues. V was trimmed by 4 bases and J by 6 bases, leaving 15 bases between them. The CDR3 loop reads CASSSVMSRKTQYF. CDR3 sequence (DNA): TGTGCCAGCAGTTCCGTCATGAGTCGAAAGACCCAGTACTTC.

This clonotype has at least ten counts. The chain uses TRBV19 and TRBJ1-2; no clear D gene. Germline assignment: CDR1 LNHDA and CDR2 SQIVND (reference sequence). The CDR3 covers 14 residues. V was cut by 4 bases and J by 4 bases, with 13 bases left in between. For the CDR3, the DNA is TGTGCCAGTAGTAGCCCGTACAACTCCTATGGCTACACCTTC. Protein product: CASSSPYNSYGYTF.

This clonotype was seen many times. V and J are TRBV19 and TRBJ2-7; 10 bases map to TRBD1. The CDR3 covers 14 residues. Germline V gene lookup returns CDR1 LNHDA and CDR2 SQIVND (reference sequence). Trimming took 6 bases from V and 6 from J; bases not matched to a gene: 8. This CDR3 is CASRTGQGIGEQYF. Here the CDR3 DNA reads TGTGCCAGTAGAACGGGACAGGGGATCGGCGAGCAGTACTTC.

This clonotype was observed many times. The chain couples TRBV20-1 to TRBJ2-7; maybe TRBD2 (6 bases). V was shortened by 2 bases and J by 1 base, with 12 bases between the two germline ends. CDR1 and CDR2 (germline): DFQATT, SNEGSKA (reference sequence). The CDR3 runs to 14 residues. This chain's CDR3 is CSARRRGSSYEQYF. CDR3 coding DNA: TGCAGTGCTAGACGGCGGGGTTCTTCCTACGAGCAGTACTTC.

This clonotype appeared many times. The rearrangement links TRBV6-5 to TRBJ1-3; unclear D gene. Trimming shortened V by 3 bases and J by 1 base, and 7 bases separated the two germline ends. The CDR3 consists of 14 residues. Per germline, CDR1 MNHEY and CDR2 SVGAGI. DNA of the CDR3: TGTGCCAGCAGTTATCCAAAGTCTGGAAACACCATATATTTT. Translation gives CASSYPKSGNTIYF.

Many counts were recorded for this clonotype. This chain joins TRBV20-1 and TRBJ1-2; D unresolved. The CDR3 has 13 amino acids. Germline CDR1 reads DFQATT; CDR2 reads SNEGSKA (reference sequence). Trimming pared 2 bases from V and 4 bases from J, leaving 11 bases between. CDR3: CSARPNERYGYTF. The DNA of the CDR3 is TGCAGTGCTAGACCCAACGAACGCTATGGCTACACCTTC.

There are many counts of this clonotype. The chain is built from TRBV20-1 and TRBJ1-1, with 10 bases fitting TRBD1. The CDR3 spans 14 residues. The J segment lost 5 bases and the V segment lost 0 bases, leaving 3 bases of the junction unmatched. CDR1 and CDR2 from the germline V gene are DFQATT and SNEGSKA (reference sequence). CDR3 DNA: TGCAGTGCTAGAGATCTGGACAGGGGGACTGAAGCTTTCTTT. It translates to CSARDLDRGTEAFF.

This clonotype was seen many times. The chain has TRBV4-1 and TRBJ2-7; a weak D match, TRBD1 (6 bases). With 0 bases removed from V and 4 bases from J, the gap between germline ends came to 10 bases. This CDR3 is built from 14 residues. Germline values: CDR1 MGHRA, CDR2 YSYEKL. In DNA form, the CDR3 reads TGCGCCAGCAGCCAAGATCGGCAGGGGTACGAGCAGTACTTC. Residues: CASSQDRQGYEQYF.

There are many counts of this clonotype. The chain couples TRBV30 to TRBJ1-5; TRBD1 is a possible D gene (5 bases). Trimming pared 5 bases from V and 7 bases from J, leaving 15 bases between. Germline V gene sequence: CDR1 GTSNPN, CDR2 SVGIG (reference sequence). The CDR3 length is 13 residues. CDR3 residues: CAWAGGEEQPQHF. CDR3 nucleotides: TGTGCCTGGGCGGGAGGGGAGGAGCAGCCCCAGCATTTT.

This CDR3 reads CASSEPRDRGRGQPQHF. The DNA for the CDR3 is TGTGCCAGCAGTGAACCTAGGGACAGGGGTAGAGGTCAGCCCCAGCATTTT. The chain combines TRBV6-1 with TRBJ1-5; 10 bases are shared with TRBD1. Germline trimming cut 2 bases from V and 6 bases from J; bases unmatched to any gene: 10. Germline CDR1 reads MNHNS; CDR2 reads SASEGT. The CDR3 totals 17 residues.

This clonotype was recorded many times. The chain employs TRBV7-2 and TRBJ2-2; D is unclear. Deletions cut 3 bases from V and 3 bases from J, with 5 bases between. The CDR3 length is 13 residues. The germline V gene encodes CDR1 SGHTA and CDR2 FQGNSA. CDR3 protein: CASSFYHTGELFF. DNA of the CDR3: TGTGCCAGCAGCTTTTACCACACCGGGGAGCTGTTTTTT.

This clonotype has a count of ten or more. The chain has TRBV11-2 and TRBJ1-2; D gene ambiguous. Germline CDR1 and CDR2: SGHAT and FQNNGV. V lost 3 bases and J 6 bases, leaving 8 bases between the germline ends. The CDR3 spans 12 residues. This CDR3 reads CASSFEGNGYTF. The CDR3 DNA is TGTGCCAGCAGCTTCGAGGGCAATGGCTACACCTTC.

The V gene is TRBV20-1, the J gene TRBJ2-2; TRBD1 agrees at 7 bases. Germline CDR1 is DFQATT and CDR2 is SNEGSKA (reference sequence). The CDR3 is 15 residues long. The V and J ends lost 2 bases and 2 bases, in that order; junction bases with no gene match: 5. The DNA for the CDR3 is TGCAGTGCTAGAAGAGGGGGCGCCAACACCGGGGAGCTGTTTTTT. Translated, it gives CSARRGGANTGELFF.

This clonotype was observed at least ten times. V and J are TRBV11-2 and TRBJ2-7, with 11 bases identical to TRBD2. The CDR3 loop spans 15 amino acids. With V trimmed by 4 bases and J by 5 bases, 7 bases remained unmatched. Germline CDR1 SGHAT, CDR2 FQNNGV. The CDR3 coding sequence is TGTGCCAGCAGCTCACTTAGCGGGAGGGAAAACGAGCAGTACTTC. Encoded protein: CASSSLSGRENEQYF.

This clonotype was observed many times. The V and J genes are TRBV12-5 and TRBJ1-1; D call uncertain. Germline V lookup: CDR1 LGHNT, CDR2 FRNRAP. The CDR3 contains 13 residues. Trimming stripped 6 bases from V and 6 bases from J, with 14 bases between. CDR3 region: CASGLGGSPEAFF. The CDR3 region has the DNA TGTGCTAGTGGCCTCGGTGGGAGCCCTGAAGCTTTCTTT.